One and the same sample provided the 32 T cell receptor beta chains below, sequenced in a study of CD8 T cells in ankylosing spondylitis. One entry per CDR3 protein results from TCRdb running MiXCR on the 5' RACE reads. Here the sample spans approximately 39,000 distinct CDR3 sequences, roughly 9.6% being singletons. Sequences were obtained from synovial fluid, either unsorted or a sorted T cell fraction (not recorded which). The receptors shown here come from a male donor with ankylosing spondylitis.

The CDR3 DNA sequence: TGCAGTGCAATCGGGGGACAGACGATGGCCTACGAGCAGTACTTC. Translation gives CSAIGGQTMAYEQYF. The rearrangement uses TRBV20-1 and TRBJ2-7; TRBD1 might be the D (7 bases). The CDR3 has 15 amino acids. Germline assignment: CDR1 DFQATT and CDR2 SNEGSKA (reference sequence). V dropped 6 bases and J dropped 2 bases, with 20 bases sitting between them.

The V call is TRBV12-3 or TRBV12-4, the J call TRBJ2-7; 7 nucleotides agree with TRBD2. V lost 6 bases to trimming and J lost 11 bases; unmatched junction nucleotides: 13. The CDR3 covers 13 residues. The CDR3 coding sequence is TGTGCCAGCAGCCCCTCCCAGCGGGGTTTCAAGTACTTC. Protein product: CASSPSQRGFKYF.

This clonotype was seen repeatedly, ten times or more. The genes are TRBV18 and TRBJ2-1, with no clear D. CDR1 KGHSH and CDR2 LQKENI come from the germline V gene. The CDR3 covers 12 residues. The V gene lost 1 base and the J gene lost 10 bases, with 8 bases spanning the gap. The CDR3 DNA is TGTGCCAGCTCACCACTTCAGTCCGAGCAGTTCTTC. Protein product: CASSPLQSEQFF.

V is TRBV28 and J is TRBJ2-6, with D perhaps TRBD1 or TRBD2 (6 bases each). V was cut by 5 bases and J by 2 bases, with 16 bases left in between. Germline V gives CDR1 MDHEN, CDR2 SYDVKM. The CDR3 extends over 17 amino acids. CDR3 in amino acids: CASSTLPGAAGANVLTF. The CDR3 DNA follows: TGTGCCAGCAGTACCCTCCCGGGGGCGGCTGGGGCCAACGTCCTGACTTTC.

This clonotype was counted at least ten times. The V and J genes are TRBV4-2 and TRBJ2-7; D is unclear. CDR3 length: 14 residues. V shed 2 bases and J shed 2 bases, with 10 bases lying between them. CDR1 and CDR2 from the germline V gene are LGHNA and YNFKEQ. The CDR3 bases are TGTGCCAGCAGCCAAAGTCACCAAACCTACGAGCAGTACTTC. Its translation is CASSQSHQTYEQYF.

This chain connects TRBV13 to TRBJ2-7; D is ambiguous. In germline, CDR1 is PRHDT, CDR2 FYEKMQ (reference sequence). The CDR3 is 13 residues long. V lost 4 bases and J lost 2, with 9 bases in between. Here the CDR3 reads CASSSRTTYEQYF. CDR3 nucleotides: TGTGCCAGCAGCTCCCGCACCACCTACGAGCAGTACTTC.

At least ten counts were recorded for this clonotype. The chain carries TRBV7-8 and TRBJ2-5; D ambiguous. The CDR3 runs 14 residues. Trimming pared 4 bases from V and 2 bases from J, leaving 11 bases between. CDR1 SGHVS and CDR2 FQNEAQ come from the germline V gene. This CDR3 reads CASSYSQMQETQYF. CDR3 sequence (DNA): TGTGCCAGCAGCTACTCCCAGATGCAAGAGACCCAGTACTTC. The full variable domain, with the rest looked up from reference TRBV7-8 and TRBJ2-5, is GAGVSQSPRYKVAKRGQDVALRCDPISGHVSLFWYQQALGQGPEFLTYFQNEAQLDKSGLPSDRFFAERPEGSVSTLKIQRTQQEDSAVYLCASSYSQMQETQYFGPGTRLLVL.

This clonotype has just a few counts. The V and J genes are TRBV5-1 and TRBJ2-7; D possibly corresponds to TRBD2 (7 bases). V lost 4 bases to trimming and J lost 6 bases, with 17 bases between them. The CDR3 loop spans 14 amino acids. Germline CDR1 reads SGHRS; CDR2 reads YFSETQ. This chain's CDR3 is CASSPGGPLREQYF. The CDR3, as DNA: TGCGCCAGCAGCCCGGGGGGCCCTCTCCGCGAGCAGTACTTC.

The sample holds many counts of this clonotype. This sequence joins TRBV10-3 and TRBJ2-5, with 8 nucleotides matching TRBD1. Trimming took 9 bases from V and 5 from J; bases not matched to a gene: 8. Germline V gene data show CDR1 as ENHRY and CDR2 as SYGVKD. CDR3 size: 13 residues. This CDR3 is CAIDRDRPETQYF. The CDR3 DNA follows: TGTGCCATAGACCGGGACAGGCCGGAGACCCAGTACTTC.

This clonotype has ten or more counts. The rearrangement uses TRBV5-1 and TRBJ2-7; D is ambiguous. Trimming took 8 bases from V and 5 from J, leaving 11 bases between them. The CDR3 sequence is 11 residues long. Germline-derived CDR1 and CDR2 are SGHRS and YFSETQ. CDR3 bases: TGCGCCAGTAGAAGGGAACACGAGCAGTACTTC. This sequence encodes CASRREHEQYF.

At least ten counts were recorded for this clonotype. The V and J genes are TRBV5-1 and TRBJ1-3; D remains ambiguous. CDR3 length: 16 amino acids. With 2 bases removed from V and 0 bases from J, the gap between germline ends came to 12 bases. Germline CDR1 reads SGHRS; CDR2 reads YFSETQ. CDR3 coding DNA: TGCGCCAGCAGCTTAACGGGCACGGCCTCTGGAAACACCATATATTTT. It specifies CASSLTGTASGNTIYF.

Ten or more counts support this clonotype. The V gene is TRBV29-1, the J gene TRBJ2-1; no reliable D call. Per the germline V gene, CDR1 is SQVTM and CDR2 is ANQGSEA. Deletions cut 8 bases from V and 9 bases from J, with 14 bases between. The CDR3 length is 11 residues. The CDR3 coding sequence is TGCAGCTTTATATATAGCAGTGAGCAGTTCTTC. Its translation is CSFIYSSEQFF.

This clonotype has ten or more counts. CDR3 nucleotide sequence: TGTGCCAGCACCGCGGGAGAGAGCTCCTACGAGCAGTACTTC. Translation gives CASTAGESSYEQYF. This chain uses TRBV12-3 or TRBV12-4 with TRBJ2-7, with 7 bases matching TRBD2. V dropped 7 bases and J dropped 0; count of bases not matched to a gene: 6. The length of the CDR3 is 14 residues.

In this sample, this clonotype turned up a few times. This chain connects TRBV7-6 to TRBJ2-5; weak D call: TRBD2 (6 bases). V was trimmed by 5 bases and J by 5 bases, leaving 12 bases between them. The CDR3 runs to 13 residues. Germline V gene data show CDR1 as SGHVS and CDR2 as FNYEAQ. Written as DNA, the CDR3 is TGTGCCAGCAGCCCATGGAGGGATGAGACCCAGTACTTC. The encoded protein is CASSPWRDETQYF.

The V and J genes are TRBV7-9 and TRBJ1-2; D perhaps matches TRBD1 (5 bases). CDR1 SEHNR and CDR2 FQNEAQ come from the germline V gene (reference sequence). This CDR3 is 15 amino acids long. With 1 base removed from V and 4 bases from J, the gap between germline ends came to 13 bases. The CDR3 nucleotides read TGTGCCAGCAGCTTAGACGAGGGCGGGGGCTATGGCTACACCTTC. It is translated as CASSLDEGGGYGYTF.

This clonotype was counted at least ten times. The chain combines TRBV6-2 or TRBV6-3 with TRBJ2-2; D is perhaps TRBD1 (5 bases). Deletions cut 2 bases from V and 1 base from J, with 8 bases between. Germline-derived CDR1 and CDR2 are MNHEY and SVGEGT. The CDR3 runs 15 residues. Written as DNA, the CDR3 is TGTGCCAGCAGTTACGCCAGGGTGAACACCGGGGAGCTGTTTTTT. Its protein product is CASSYARVNTGELFF.

This clonotype was seen repeatedly, ten times or more. The V and J genes are TRBV7-8 and TRBJ2-1; possible D gene TRBD2, 6 bases. Trimming took 8 bases from V and 10 from J, leaving 15 bases between them. In germline, CDR1 is SGHVS, CDR2 FQNEAQ. The CDR3 covers 12 residues. Here the CDR3 DNA reads TGTGCCAGCTCGGGACTGGAAGGCGAGCAGTTCTTC. It is translated as CASSGLEGEQFF. Together with reference TRBV7-8 and TRBJ2-1, the CDR3 gives the full variable domain: GAGVSQSPRYKVAKRGQDVALRCDPISGHVSLFWYQQALGQGPEFLTYFQNEAQLDKSGLPSDRFFAERPEGSVSTLKIQRTQQEDSAVYLCASSGLEGEQFFGPGTRLTVL.

The chain is built from TRBV2 and TRBJ1-6; D may be TRBD1 (5 bases). The CDR3 extends over 16 amino acids. The V gene's germline CDR1 is SNHLY and CDR2 FYNNEI. The V end was cut by 0 bases, the J end by 9 bases, with 15 bases between. In nucleotides, the CDR3 is TGTGCCAGCAGTGAAGCGTGGTCAGGGCTCGGTTCACCCCTCCACTTT. As protein: CASSEAWSGLGSPLHF.

This clonotype was counted only a few times. The rearrangement uses TRBV12-3 or TRBV12-4 and TRBJ2-1, with a tentative D call TRBD1 (6 bases). Deletions cut 5 bases from V and 5 bases from J, with 13 bases between. There are 14 residues in the CDR3. CDR3 in DNA: TGTGCCAGCAGTCAGGGGACAACCAACAATGAGCAGTTCTTC. This gives the protein CASSQGTTNNEQFF.

This clonotype was seen many times. This chain uses TRBV12-3 or TRBV12-4 with TRBJ2-7; either TRBD1 or TRBD2 may fit D (6 bases each). The V end lost 5 bases, the J end lost 6 bases, and 17 bases lay between the germline ends. The CDR3 is 14 amino acids. The CDR3 reads CASSPEGGVVEQYF. CDR3 nucleotide sequence: TGTGCCAGCAGTCCCGAGGGGGGAGTAGTCGAGCAGTACTTC.

This clonotype has ten or more counts. The gene calls are TRBV2 and TRBJ2-1, with D tentatively TRBD1 (5 bases). The CDR3 extends over 16 amino acids. Germline assignment: CDR1 SNHLY and CDR2 FYNNEI. Trimming stripped 2 bases from V and 2 bases from J, with 13 bases between. CDR3 region: CASSEKGKAAYNEQFF. As DNA, the CDR3 is TGTGCCAGCAGTGAAAAGGGGAAAGCAGCCTACAATGAGCAGTTCTTC.

This clonotype was seen many times. V is TRBV28 and J is TRBJ2-7; D not certain. Germline V CDR1 and CDR2: MDHEN, SYDVKM. The CDR3 totals 13 residues. The ends were cut back, 6 bases at V and 3 bases at J, with 12 bases in the middle. CDR3 sequence (DNA): TGTGCCAGCAGCCCATCACTCATCTACGAGCAGTACTTC. Its translation is CASSPSLIYEQYF. Full variable domain (outside the CDR3, taken from reference TRBV28 and TRBJ2-7): DVKVTQSSRYLVKRTGEKVFLECVQDMDHENMFWYRQDPGLGLRLIYFSYDVKMKEKGDIPEGYSVSREKKERFSLILESASTNQTSMYLCASSPSLIYEQYFGPGTRLTVT.

The rearrangement joins TRBV7-3 to TRBJ2-7, with D perhaps matching TRBD1 (6 bases). Trimming removed 6 bases at V and 3 bases at J, with 12 bases between. The CDR3 is 13 residues long. Germline CDR1 and CDR2: SGHTA and FQGTGA. This CDR3 is CASSSDRSYEQYF. The DNA of the CDR3 is TGTGCCAGCAGTTCGGACAGAAGCTACGAGCAGTACTTC.

This clonotype was detected a few times. The CDR3 here is CASSLAFSSYNEQFF. CDR3 coding DNA: TGTGCCAGCAGTTTGGCGTTTAGCTCCTACAATGAGCAGTTCTTC. The chain joins TRBV12-3 or TRBV12-4 to TRBJ2-1, with unresolved D. Trimming took off 3 bases at V and 0 bases at J, with 9 bases between the two ends. The CDR3 is 15 amino acids.

In its sample, this clonotype was seen a few times. The chain is built from TRBV19 and TRBJ2-1; 10 bases map to TRBD2. Germline-derived CDR1 and CDR2 are LNHDA and SQIVND (reference sequence). The CDR3 length is 15 residues. Trimming cost V 5 bases and J 7 bases; bases outside gene matches: 8. DNA for the CDR3: TGTGCCAGTAGTGCTCGGACTAGCGGACTAAATGAGCAGTTCTTC. Amino acids: CASSARTSGLNEQFF.

This rearrangement joins TRBV18 to TRBJ2-7, with D possibly matching TRBD1 (6 bases). V dropped 4 bases and J dropped 2 bases, with 12 bases sitting between them. Germline CDR1 is KGHSH and CDR2 is LQKENI. This CDR3 is 14 amino acids long. CDR3 in DNA: TGTGCCAGCTCACTCTGGACAGCAGCCTACGAGCAGTACTTC. Its translation is CASSLWTAAYEQYF.

This clonotype appeared many times. This chain uses TRBV6-2 or TRBV6-3 with TRBJ2-7, with TRBD1 as a possible D gene (7 bases). This CDR3 has 15 amino acids. Per the germline V gene, CDR1 is MNHEY and CDR2 is SVGEGT. V shed 7 bases and J shed 0 bases, with 16 bases lying between them. The CDR3 sequence: CASTQDRDSSYEQYF. In nucleotides, the CDR3 is TGTGCCAGCACCCAAGACAGGGACTCCTCCTACGAGCAGTACTTC.

This clonotype was detected a few times. The J gene is TRBJ2-3, the V gene TRBV27, with 9 bases identical to TRBD2. Unmatched junction bases numbered 10, after V lost 6 bases and J lost 3 bases. Germline CDR1 and CDR2: MNHEY and SMNVEV (reference sequence). CDR3 length: 16 residues. CDR3 DNA sequence: TGTGCCAGCAGGTCGCGGGGGGGGCTAAGTACAGATACGCAGTATTTT. Translating gives CASRSRGGLSTDTQYF.

The chain joins TRBV20-1 to TRBJ2-7; tentatively, D is TRBD1 or TRBD2 (5 bases each). V lost 1 base, J lost 2 bases, and 21 bases lay in between. This CDR3 has 17 residues. Germline CDR1 DFQATT, CDR2 SNEGSKA (reference sequence). The CDR3 region is CSARGWDVSLKAYEQYF. Here the CDR3 DNA reads TGCAGTGCTAGAGGTTGGGACGTCTCTCTGAAGGCCTACGAGCAGTACTTC.

This clonotype was picked up many times. This sequence joins TRBV7-3 and TRBJ2-7; 9 bases match TRBD2. Trimming cost V 6 bases and J 5 bases; bases outside gene matches: 8. The CDR3 contains 14 residues. Looked up from germline, CDR1 is SGHTA and CDR2 is FQGTGA. The CDR3 region has the DNA TGTGCCAGCAGTAGAATAGCGGGAGTCGACGAGCAGTACTTC. Protein product: CASSRIAGVDEQYF.

In this sample, this clonotype turned up many times. This chain links TRBV5-1 with TRBJ2-1, with unresolved D. Per the germline V gene, CDR1 is SGHRS and CDR2 is YFSETQ. V was clipped by 3 bases and J by 9 bases, with 10 bases between them. The CDR3 contains 12 residues. The CDR3 loop reads CASSSTLPEQFF. Written as DNA, the CDR3 is TGCGCCAGCAGCTCAACCTTACCTGAGCAGTTCTTC.

This clonotype showed up many times. The chain recombines TRBV29-1 with TRBJ2-1, with D possibly being TRBD2 (6 bases). Germline CDR1 reads SQVTM; CDR2 reads ANQGSEA. With 7 bases removed from V and 9 bases from J, the gap between germline ends came to 13 bases. The CDR3 has 11 residues. The CDR3 loop reads CSAQRRGEQFF. The CDR3 region has the DNA TGCAGCGCCCAGAGGAGGGGTGAGCAGTTCTTC.